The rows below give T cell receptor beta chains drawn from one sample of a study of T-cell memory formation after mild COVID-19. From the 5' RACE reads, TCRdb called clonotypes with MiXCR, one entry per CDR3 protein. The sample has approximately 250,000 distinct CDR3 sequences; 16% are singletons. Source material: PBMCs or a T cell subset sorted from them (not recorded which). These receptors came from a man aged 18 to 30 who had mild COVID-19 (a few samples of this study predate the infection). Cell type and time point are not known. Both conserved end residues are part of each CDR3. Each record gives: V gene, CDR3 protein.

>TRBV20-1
CSAKWQNYGYTF
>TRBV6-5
CASRFDRGPGYTF
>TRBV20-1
CSALIRDRGFF
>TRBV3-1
CASSLTASGDEKFF
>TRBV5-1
CASSFTGGGGAGNSPLHF
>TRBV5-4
CASTPLPTEQETQYF
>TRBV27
CASSLDSTQETQYF
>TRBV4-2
CASSPGLAGLSETQYF
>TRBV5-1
CASSPEGSPDTQYF
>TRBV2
CASTGFPVAQPQHF
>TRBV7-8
CASRHEAGGGDTQYF
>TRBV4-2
CASSQGDRGLTEAFF
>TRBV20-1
CSASPPGGGEKLFF
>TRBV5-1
CASSYLGGPQHF
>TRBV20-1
CSARDGGGARDTQYF
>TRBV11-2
CASSLRRTGVTDTQYF
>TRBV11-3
CASSPGNSYNEQFF
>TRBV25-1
CASSDSTGRIYGYTF
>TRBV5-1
CASSPRTGAGYTF
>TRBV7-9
CASAHRGGTNNEQFF
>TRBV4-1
CASSLSPPGAGNTEAFF
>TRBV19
CASTWDKTNYGYTF
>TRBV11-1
CASSLGMGRTYNEQFF
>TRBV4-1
CASSQVAGAAPGYTF
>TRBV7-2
CASSFQGSRETQYF
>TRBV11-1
CASGFSSGAQETQYF
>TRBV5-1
CASSGGPNNYEQYF
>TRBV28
CASRSNKVFKGAGELFF
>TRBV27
CASSSAGQPLRGAQYF
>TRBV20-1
CSADNRDFKFF
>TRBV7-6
CASSPGRGRTGELFF
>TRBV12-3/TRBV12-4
CASSLLGWSEQFF
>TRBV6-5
CASYGQPGGYTF
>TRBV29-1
CSGYRTANTEAFF
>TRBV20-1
CSAGRVTDTQYF
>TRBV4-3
CASSQDPSGGTDTQYF
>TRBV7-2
CASSSPAAADVGNQPQHF
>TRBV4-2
CASSTGGLSYTQYF
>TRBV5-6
CASSLERQSYSPLHF
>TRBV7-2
CASSFGGFLSPLHF
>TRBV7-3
CASSRGTVGETQYF
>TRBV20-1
CSVRGANEKLFF
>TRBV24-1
CATSGGETNTEAFF
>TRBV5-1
CASSFGTGGEKLFF
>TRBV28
CASSVVMAGELFF
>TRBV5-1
CASSLVAGGEWWNEQFF
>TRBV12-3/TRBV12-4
CASNLTPLGGYTF
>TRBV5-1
CASSSPPWRGGNADTQYF
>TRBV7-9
CASSRKTGPTGELFF
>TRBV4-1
CASSQETATNTDTQYF